Described below is a single T cell receptor (beta chain) sequence and its context. Its target is unknown. Donors counted as nominally healthy when sampled, yet unrecorded immune exposures were likely. The PCR made use of 60 Vbeta and 13 Jbeta primers. Profiling relied on immunoSEQ multiplex PCR, and the TCRdb table lists in-frame clones only, not all of them. This table has around 94,000 clones, approximately 77% appearing once. The data stem from a study of cytomegalovirus exposure and HLA in healthy donors. The study, taken as a whole, reports: Despite most TCR sequences being rare, some public TCRs occurred in many donors.

The V end was cut by 4 bases, the J end by 6 bases, with 12 bases between. Germline assignment: CDR1 GTSNPN and CDR2 SVGIG (reference sequence). This CDR3 comprises 12 residues. This sequence originates from a woman between 40 and 50 years old in good health and CMV-seronegative. Sequenced: PBMCs. The V call is TRBV30, the J call TRBJ1-2; D not resolved. This CDR3 is CAWKPREDGYTF. The CDR3 region has the DNA TGTGCCTGGAAGCCACGGGAGGATGGCTACACCTTC.